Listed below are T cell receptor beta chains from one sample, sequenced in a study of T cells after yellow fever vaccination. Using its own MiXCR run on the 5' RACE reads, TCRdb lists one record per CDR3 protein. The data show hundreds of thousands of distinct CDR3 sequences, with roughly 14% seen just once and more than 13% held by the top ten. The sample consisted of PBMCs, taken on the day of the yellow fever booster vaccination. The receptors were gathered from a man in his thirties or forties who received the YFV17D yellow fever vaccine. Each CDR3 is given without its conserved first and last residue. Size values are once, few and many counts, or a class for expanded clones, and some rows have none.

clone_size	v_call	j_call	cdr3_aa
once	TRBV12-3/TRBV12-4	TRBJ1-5	ASSINYSNQPQH
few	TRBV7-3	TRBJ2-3	ASSSGDTTATQY
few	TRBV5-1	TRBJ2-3	ASSRTISTDTQY
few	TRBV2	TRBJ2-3	ASSWQGFSSADTQY
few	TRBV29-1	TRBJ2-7	SAYEGYYEQY
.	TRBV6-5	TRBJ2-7	ASSYSVGGLSSYEQY
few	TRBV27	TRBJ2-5	ASRRFAGLVGETQY
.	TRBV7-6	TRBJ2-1	ASSGGQGINEQF
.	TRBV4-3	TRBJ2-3	ASSSPGTVRPDTQY
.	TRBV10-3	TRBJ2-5	AISDRGGQETQY
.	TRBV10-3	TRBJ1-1	ALKQGVRNTEAF
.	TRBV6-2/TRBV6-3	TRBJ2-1	ATHPVGTGVSNEQF
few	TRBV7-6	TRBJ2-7	ASRFIRAYEQY
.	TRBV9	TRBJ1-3	ASSVRLLRCTIY
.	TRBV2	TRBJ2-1	ASTGSRGLHEQF
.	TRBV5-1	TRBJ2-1	ASSMGDRYNEQF
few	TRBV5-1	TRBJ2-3	ASSLVPGPDTQY
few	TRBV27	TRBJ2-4	ASSFTSTAKNIQY
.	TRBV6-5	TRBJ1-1	ASYTATEAF
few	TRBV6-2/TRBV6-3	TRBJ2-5	ASSGPSSGGQETQY
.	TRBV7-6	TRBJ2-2	ASSLVVLGSNTGELF
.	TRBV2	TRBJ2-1	ALSFLPGAGQGGNEQF
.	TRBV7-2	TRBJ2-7	ASSLDAGEQY
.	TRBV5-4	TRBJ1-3	ASSTVSGNTIY
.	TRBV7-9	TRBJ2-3	ASGMITDTQY
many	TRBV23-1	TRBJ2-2	ASSHPTRMNTGELF
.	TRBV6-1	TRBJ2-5	ASGQGRWGGQETQY
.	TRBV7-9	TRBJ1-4	ASSWTGGADEKLF
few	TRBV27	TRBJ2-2	ARQTGVTGELF
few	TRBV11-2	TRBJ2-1	ASSLFPGTYNEQF
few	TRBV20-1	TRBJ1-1	SGRGDWGEAF
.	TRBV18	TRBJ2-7	ASSPSRTYEQY
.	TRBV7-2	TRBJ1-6	ASSHRPNNSPLH
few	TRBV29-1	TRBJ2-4	SVGQGH